This T cell receptor (beta chain) was retrieved from a study of patients and donors after allogeneic stem cell transplantation. This CDR3 is 14 amino acids long. Germline lookup yields CDR1 DFQATT and CDR2 SNEGSKA (reference sequence). The germline V and J ends were trimmed by 3 bases and 3 bases, with 15 bases remaining between them. TCRdb reprocessed the RT-PCR reads via MiXCR and lists one record per CDR3 protein. The table has 390,000 or so distinct CDR3 sequences, under 20% seen once. This clonotype was counted at least ten times. This clonotype was sampled from a human donor who was either an allogeneic HSCT recipient or a stem cell or donor lymphocyte infusion donor (not recorded which). It is not recorded whose cells these are; they may come from a transplant donor. The J gene is TRBJ2-7, the V gene TRBV20-1; the D gene is possibly TRBD2 (6 bases). The sample was blood, either unsorted or a sorted T cell fraction (not recorded which). The CDR3 spells CSARGPSALYEQYF. The CDR3 region has the DNA TGCAGTGCTAGGGGGCCTAGCGCGCTCTACGAGCAGTACTTC.